Presented here are 23 T cell receptor beta chains from one specimen sequenced in a study of Graves' ophthalmopathy and Graves' hyperthyroidism. RNA transcripts served as template for amplifying TCR beta CDR3 sequences. Amplification began with first-round RT-PCR using HTBI primers, then second-round multiplex PCR was performed. TCRdb processed the multiplex PCR reads anew with MiXCR; each CDR3 protein has one entry. The sample contains 500,000 to 700,000 distinct CDR3 sequences, about 40% of which appear only once. Sequenced input: peripheral blood or thyroid tissue (not recorded which). The receptors stem from an adult man with Graves' hyperthyroidism.

This clonotype has a count of ten or more. V gene TRBV20-1 combines with J gene TRBJ2-7; 7 nucleotides line up with TRBD1. The J segment lost 3 bases and the V segment lost 3 bases, leaving 2 bases of the junction unmatched. This CDR3 comprises 12 residues. CDR1 is DFQATT, CDR2 SNEGSKA, per germline (reference sequence). CDR3 in DNA: TGCAGTGCTAGGGGGGACAGCTACGAGCAGTACTTC. This sequence encodes CSARGDSYEQYF.

DNA of the CDR3: TGTGCCAGCAGCCCGGAATTGAAAGGCTATGAAAAACTGTTTTTT. Amino acid sequence: CASSPELKGYEKLFF. V usage is TRBV7-9 and J usage is TRBJ1-4; D not resolved. V lost 5 bases, J lost 6 bases, and 16 bases lay in between. This CDR3 region has 15 residues. Germline CDR1 is SEHNR and CDR2 is FQNEAQ (reference sequence).

Concerning this clonotype itself: A read error may be the cause here, since a much bigger clone is one base away. This rearrangement joins TRBV7-6 to TRBJ2-2; TRBD2 agrees at 12 bases. J was trimmed by 5 bases and V by 4 bases; bases with no gene match: 2. Germline V gene lookup returns CDR1 SGHVS and CDR2 FNYEAQ. The CDR3 covers 15 residues. DNA for the CDR3: TGTGCCAGCAGCTCAGGACTAGCGGGGACCGGGGAGCTGTTTTTT. This gives the protein CASSSGLAGTGELFF. The full variable domain, rest sourced from reference TRBV7-6 and TRBJ2-2, is GAGVSQSPRYKVTKRGQDVALRCDPISGHVSLYWYRQALGQGPEFLTYFNYEAQQDKSGLPNDRFSAERPEGSISTLTIQRTEQRDSAMYRCASSSGLAGTGELFFGEGSRLTVL.

This clonotype was recorded many times. The chain has TRBV2 and TRBJ2-5; no clear D gene. The length of the CDR3 is 12 residues. Germline loops: CDR1 SNHLY, CDR2 FYNNEI. The V end lost 1 base, the J end lost 5 bases, and 5 bases lay between the germline ends. CDR3 sequence reads: CASSEERETQYF. As DNA, the CDR3 is TGTGCCAGCAGTGAAGAGAGGGAGACCCAGTACTTC.

The genes are TRBV5-4 and TRBJ2-6, with D perhaps matching TRBD1 or TRBD2 (5 bases each). V dropped 4 bases and J dropped 0 bases, with 8 bases sitting between them. CDR3 length: 15 residues. Germline values: CDR1 SGHNT, CDR2 YYREEE (reference sequence). CDR3 DNA sequence: TGTGCCAGCAGCACCGGGACCTCTGGGGCCAACGTCCTGACTTTC. Its protein product is CASSTGTSGANVLTF.

This clonotype has ten or more counts. The genes are TRBV2 and TRBJ1-4, with 8 bases lining up with TRBD1. V lost 6 bases, J lost 5 bases, and 5 bases stayed unmatched. CDR1 and CDR2 (germline): SNHLY, FYNNEI. This CDR3 is 14 amino acids long. As DNA, the CDR3 is TGTGCCAGCAGGACAGGGGTCCAGAATGAAAAACTGTTTTTT. This encodes CASRTGVQNEKLFF.

The V call is TRBV5-1, the J call TRBJ2-5; tentatively, D is TRBD1 (5 bases). Trimming removed 0 bases at V and 5 bases at J, with 11 bases between. In germline, CDR1 is SGHRS, CDR2 YFSETQ. This CDR3 spans 14 amino acids. CDR3 sequence reads: CASSLVPGSETQYF. CDR3 nucleotide sequence: TGCGCCAGCAGCTTGGTTCCAGGGTCGGAGACCCAGTACTTC.

The V gene is TRBV19, the J gene TRBJ1-2; D is uncertain. V lost 5 bases and J lost 2, with 12 bases in between. In germline, CDR1 is LNHDA, CDR2 SQIVND (reference sequence). This CDR3 contains 14 residues. In DNA, the CDR3 is TGTGCCAGTAGTTTGGGAGCCTTAAACTATGGCTACACCTTC. This sequence encodes CASSLGALNYGYTF.

The V and J genes are TRBV2 and TRBJ2-5; 8 positions match TRBD1. Per germline, CDR1 SNHLY and CDR2 FYNNEI. The CDR3 is 14 residues long. V dropped 8 bases and J dropped 1; count of bases not matched to a gene: 6. The CDR3 DNA follows: TGTGCCAGCGCGCGACAGGGGCTCCAAGAGACCCAGTACTTC. The encoded protein is CASARQGLQETQYF.

This clonotype was found many times. The chain is built from TRBV5-1 and TRBJ1-1, with D hard to call. This CDR3 contains 15 residues. The germline V gene encodes CDR1 SGHRS and CDR2 YFSETQ. V was shortened by 0 bases and J by 4 bases, with 13 bases between the two germline ends. The CDR3 DNA is TGCGCCAGCAGCTTGGCCACATCCGCCGGCACTGAAGCTTTCTTT. Translated: CASSLATSAGTEAFF.

CDR3 residues: CATSRTAGETNYGYTF. DNA of the CDR3: TGTGCCACCAGCAGGACAGCGGGGGAGACTAACTATGGCTACACCTTC. The rearrangement joins TRBV15 to TRBJ1-2, with a weak D call TRBD1 (5 bases). V shed 3 bases and J shed 0 bases, with 14 bases lying between them. Looked up from germline, CDR1 is LNHNV and CDR2 is YYDKDF (reference sequence). The CDR3 totals 16 residues.

This clonotype occurred many times. This chain uses TRBV20-1 with TRBJ2-7; D may be TRBD1 (5 bases). Trimming shortened V by 0 bases and J by 0 bases, and 12 bases separated the two germline ends. The CDR3 is 15 residues long. Germline values: CDR1 DFQATT, CDR2 SNEGSKA (reference sequence). CDR3 protein: CSARDAPGFSYEQYF. CDR3 DNA sequence: TGCAGTGCTAGAGATGCGCCAGGGTTCTCCTACGAGCAGTACTTC.

This clonotype has at least ten counts. The CDR3 DNA reads as TGTGCCAGCAGCTTAAACGGACTAGCGGGACATTACGAGCAGTACTTC. It translates to CASSLNGLAGHYEQYF. The chain is built from TRBV13 and TRBJ2-7; 12 positions match TRBD2. CDR3 length: 16 residues. The ends lost 2 bases at V and 4 bases at J; junction bases unmatched: 6. Germline V gene sequence: CDR1 PRHDT, CDR2 FYEKMQ (reference sequence). Filled out from reference TRBV13 and TRBJ2-7, the complete variable domain reads AAGVIQSPRHLIKEKRETATLKCYPIPRHDTVYWYQQGPGQDPQFLISFYEKMQSDKGSIPDRFSAQQFSDYHSELNMSSLELGDSALYFCASSLNGLAGHYEQYFGPGTRLTVT.

This clonotype was picked up many times. The chain employs TRBV9 and TRBJ2-7, with a possible D match to TRBD2 (5 bases). This CDR3 contains 14 residues. V was trimmed by 0 bases and J by 3 bases, leaving 10 bases between them. Looked up from germline, CDR1 is SGDLS and CDR2 is YYNGEE. The CDR3 reads CASSVEGGGYEQYF. DNA of the CDR3: TGTGCCAGCAGCGTAGAGGGCGGAGGCTACGAGCAGTACTTC.

V usage is TRBV28 and J usage is TRBJ1-5, with 8 bases identical to TRBD1. Germline V gene sequence: CDR1 MDHEN, CDR2 SYDVKM. The length of the CDR3 is 15 residues. Losses at the gene ends were 1 base for V and 6 bases for J; bases not matched to a gene: 5. This CDR3 reads CASSLLAGGRQPQHF. The CDR3 nucleotides are TGTGCCAGCAGTTTATTGGCAGGGGGCCGTCAGCCCCAGCATTTT.

About this clonotype itself: Compared with germline, one end of the junction differs, possibly owing to a read error. V is TRBV10-3 and J is TRBJ2-7, with D perhaps TRBD2 (5 bases). CDR3 length: 17 amino acids. Germline-derived CDR1 and CDR2 are ENHRY and SYGVKD. The chain's CDR3 is CASSYLSQEDISYEQYF. The CDR3 coding sequence is TGTGCCAGCAGTTACTTGTCGCAGGAGGATATCTCCTACGAGCAGTACTTC.

This clonotype was observed a single time. A much larger clonotype is one base distant, so this may be a read error. The rearrangement joins TRBV12-3 or TRBV12-4 to TRBJ2-5; the D is unclear. CDR3 size: 14 residues. The V end was cut by 5 bases, the J end by 2 bases, with 12 bases between. The CDR3 loop is CASSLSLGQETQYF. CDR3 in DNA: TGTGCCAGCAGTCTTAGTCTAGGGCAAGAGACCCAGTACTTC.

A few counts support this clonotype. The chain recombines TRBV29-1 with TRBJ2-7; 10 nucleotides line up with TRBD2. CDR1 is SQVTM and CDR2 is ANQGSEA in the germline V gene. CDR3 length: 13 amino acids. The J segment lost 0 bases and the V segment lost 4 bases, leaving 0 bases of the junction unmatched. In nucleotides, the CDR3 is TGCAGCGTTGGACTAGCGGGCTCCTACGAGCAGTACTTC. Amino acid sequence: CSVGLAGSYEQYF.

This clonotype showed up many times. V gene TRBV9 combines with J gene TRBJ1-4; D remains ambiguous. Trimming removed 3 bases at V and 0 bases at J, with 9 bases between. Germline CDR1 and CDR2: SGDLS and YYNGEE. The CDR3 is 15 residues long. CDR3 loop: CASSASGATNEKLFF. DNA of the CDR3: TGTGCCAGCAGCGCCTCAGGAGCAACTAATGAAAAACTGTTTTTT. Based on the CDR3 plus reference TRBV9 and TRBJ1-4, the full variable domain is DSGVTQTPKHLITATGQRVTLRCSPRSGDLSVYWYQQSLDQGLQFLIQYYNGEERAKGNILERFSAQQFPDLHSELNLSSLELGDSALYFCASSASGATNEKLFFGSGTQLSVL.

The V gene is TRBV27, the J gene TRBJ2-7, with D hard to call. Trimming took 5 bases from V and 0 from J, leaving 17 bases between them. Germline V lookup: CDR1 MNHEY, CDR2 SMNVEV (reference sequence). This CDR3 has 16 amino acids. Here the CDR3 DNA reads TGTGCCAGCAGTCCACCGCCGGGTTATAGCTCCTACGAGCAGTACTTC. Translated, it gives CASSPPPGYSSYEQYF.

This clonotype was seen more than once but under ten times. The V and J genes are TRBV19 and TRBJ1-2; 9 nucleotides agree with TRBD1. CDR3 length: 15 amino acids. The trim removed 6 bases at V and 6 bases at J, leaving 11 bases unmatched. Germline V gene lookup returns CDR1 LNHDA and CDR2 SQIVND (reference sequence). The CDR3 coding sequence is TGTGCCAGTAGCAGAATAATCCGGGACAGGGATGGCTACACCTTC. Translated, it gives CASSRIIRDRDGYTF.

This clonotype has a handful of counts. The chain uses TRBV7-9 and TRBJ2-5; unclear D gene. The CDR3 runs to 14 residues. Germline V lookup: CDR1 SEHNR, CDR2 FQNEAQ (reference sequence). V lost 5 bases, J lost 4 bases, and 14 bases lay in between. The DNA for the CDR3 is TGTGCCAGCAGCCATCGTGAGAAGGGAGAGACCCAGTACTTC. This translates into CASSHREKGETQYF.

The chain couples TRBV6-5 to TRBJ1-2, with 12 bases fitting TRBD1. The germline V gene has CDR1 MNHEY and CDR2 SVGAGI. The V and J ends lost 5 bases and 2 bases, in that order; junction bases with no gene match: 6. The CDR3 has 16 amino acids. The DNA of the CDR3 is TGTGCCAGCAGTAGGGGACAGGGGGCGTTCAACTATGGCTACACCTTC. Translating it yields CASSRGQGAFNYGYTF.